This T cell receptor (beta chain) appears in the sequencing data of a study of beta chain features in type 1 diabetes. This clone occurred a few times. Its antigen is undetermined. The V end lost 2 bases, the J end lost 0 bases, and 14 bases lay between the germline ends. CDR3 length: 16 residues. The germline V gene has CDR1 SQVTM and CDR2 ANQGSEA. What was sequenced were expressed TCRB transcripts, since all of the isolated RNA had been reverse transcribed. Profiling relied on immunoSEQ multiplex PCR, and the TCRdb table lists in-frame clones only, not all of them. The repertoire holds hundreds of thousands of clones, with roughly 13% as singletons. Study-level findings and limits: There were fewer insertions and more deletions at the VDJ junctions of type 1 diabetes patients.

The chain has TRBV29-1 and TRBJ1-3; D is possibly TRBD1 (5 bases). The origin of this receptor is a young man in good health. Sequencing was carried out using naive CD4+ T cells from blood. CDR3 protein: CSVERGAETSGNTIYF. CDR3 bases: TGCAGCGTTGAACGAGGGGCCGAAACCTCTGGAAACACCATATATTTT.